The 13 T cell receptor beta chains in this list originate from one sample, sequenced in a study of identifying expanded T cells in peripheral blood (dated by TCRdb to between 2018 and 2021). Libraries were made using the immunoSEQ multiplex PCR assay. TCRdb re-hosts the immuneACCESS table, in-frame sequences only. Its copies lack some clones; in the studies checked, an unresolved V gene accounts for under half of them, and the cause for the rest is not known. A total of 70,000 or so clones appear in this sample, about nine tenths of them only once. The ten largest clones capture over 2.5% of the sample. The specimen was blood. Receptors were obtained from a person aged 18 to 75 in good health.

The chain is built from TRBV6-5 and TRBJ1-2, with D unclear. CDR3 length equals 12 residues. V was cut by 6 bases and J by 2 bases, with 7 bases left in between. The germline V gene has CDR1 MNHEY and CDR2 SVGAGI. The CDR3 coding sequence is TGTGCCAGCAGAACCGGAAACTATGGCTACACCTTC. Its translation: CASRTGNYGYTF.

This rearrangement joins TRBV27 to TRBJ2-7, with D perhaps TRBD1 (6 bases). With 5 bases removed from V and 2 bases from J, the gap between germline ends came to 7 bases. Germline V gene lookup returns CDR1 MNHEY and CDR2 SMNVEV (reference sequence). The CDR3 contains 12 residues. The CDR3 DNA reads as TGTGCCAGCAGTCCAGGGGCCTACGAGCAGTACTTC. Translating gives CASSPGAYEQYF.

This clone has only a few counts. This sequence joins TRBV20-1 and TRBJ2-1; no definite D call. Germline V CDR1 and CDR2: DFQATT, SNEGSKA (reference sequence). Trimming left V 3 bases short and J 7 bases short, with 4 bases between. The CDR3 contains 10 residues. CDR3: CSASTNEQFF. For the CDR3, the DNA is TGCAGTGCTAGCACAAATGAGCAGTTCTTC.

The J gene is TRBJ1-5, the V gene TRBV9, with D possibly matching TRBD1 (6 bases). V was pared by 3 bases and J by 3 bases, with 10 bases between. Germline V CDR1 and CDR2: SGDLS, YYNGEE. CDR3 length: 14 amino acids. The CDR3 DNA sequence: TGTGCCAGCAGCGCACCAGGGGCCAATCAGCCCCAGCATTTT. This sequence encodes CASSAPGANQPQHF.

This chain connects TRBV6-5 to TRBJ1-6; D unresolved. CDR3 length equals 13 residues. V lost 3 bases and J 5 bases, leaving 5 bases between the germline ends. The V gene's germline CDR1 is MNHEY and CDR2 SVGAGI. The CDR3 coding sequence is TGTGCCAGCAGTTATCAGCATAATTCACCCCTCCACTTT. Protein: CASSYQHNSPLHF.

V gene TRBV29-1 combines with J gene TRBJ1-1; TRBD1 aligns across 9 bases. Per germline, CDR1 SQVTM and CDR2 ANQGSEA. This CDR3 is 15 amino acids long. V lost 1 base to trimming and J lost 3 bases; unmatched junction nucleotides: 6. This CDR3 reads CSVEGGTGRDTEAFF. DNA for the CDR3: TGCAGCGTTGAAGGGGGGACAGGGAGGGACACTGAAGCTTTCTTT. The full variable domain, with the rest looked up from reference TRBV29-1 and TRBJ1-1, is SAVISQKPSRDICQRGTSLTIQCQVDSQVTMMFWYRQQPGQSLTLIATANQGSEATYESGFVIDKFPISRPNLTFSTLTVSNMSPEDSSIYLCSVEGGTGRDTEAFFGQGTRLTVV.

CDR3: CASSPPNGGQGSYEQYF. The CDR3, as DNA: TGTGCCAGCTCACCACCGAACGGGGGACAGGGCTCCTACGAGCAGTACTTC. V and J are TRBV18 and TRBJ2-7, with 9 bases lining up with TRBD1. Looked up from germline, CDR1 is KGHSH and CDR2 is LQKENI. CDR3 size: 17 residues. Trimming at V came to 0 bases and at J to 0 bases, leaving 6 bases not matched to a gene.

The chain recombines TRBV28 with TRBJ2-1, with a tentative D call TRBD2 (5 bases). The CDR3 spans 13 residues. Germline V gene lookup returns CDR1 MDHEN and CDR2 SYDVKM. Trimming removed 2 bases at V and 10 bases at J, with 12 bases between. The CDR3 nucleotides are TGTGCCAGCAGTTTACCGTCCCGAGGGGAGCAGTTCTTC. Encoded protein: CASSLPSRGEQFF. The full variable domain, in which reference TRBV28 and TRBJ2-1 provide the parts outside the CDR3, is DVKVTQSSRYLVKRTGEKVFLECVQDMDHENMFWYRQDPGLGLRLIYFSYDVKMKEKGDIPEGYSVSREKKERFSLILESASTNQTSMYLCASSLPSRGEQFFGPGTRLTVL.

The chain joins TRBV6-1 to TRBJ1-5, with D maybe TRBD1 (5 bases). The CDR3 contains 14 residues. V dropped 4 bases and J dropped 8 bases, with 15 bases sitting between them. The V gene's germline CDR1 is MNHNS and CDR2 SASEGT. As DNA, the CDR3 is TGTGCCAGCAGTGCAGGGAGATATGAGGAGCCCCAGCATTTT. Its protein product is CASSAGRYEEPQHF.

In this sample, this clone turned up once. The chain uses TRBV15 and TRBJ2-3, with TRBD2 identical over 9 bases. Germline CDR1 LNHNV, CDR2 YYDKDF (reference sequence). The CDR3 extends over 16 amino acids. Trimming at V came to 0 bases and at J to 6 bases, leaving 7 bases not matched to a gene. CDR3 sequence reads: CATSRDGAGGSDTQYF. DNA for the CDR3: TGTGCCACCAGCAGAGATGGCGCGGGGGGGTCGGATACGCAGTATTTT.

This chain uses TRBV7-2 with TRBJ1-1; D is uncertain. This CDR3 contains 14 residues. The V end lost 1 base, the J end lost 3 bases, and 9 bases lay between the germline ends. CDR1 is SGHTA and CDR2 is FQGNSA in the germline V gene. The CDR3 is CASSLDSSHTEAFF. CDR3 nucleotides: TGTGCCAGCAGCTTAGATTCCAGTCACACTGAAGCTTTCTTT.

The rearrangement uses TRBV4-2 and TRBJ2-5; D could derive from TRBD1 or TRBD2 (5 bases each). Germline CDR1 reads LGHNA; CDR2 reads YNFKEQ. The CDR3 covers 14 residues. Trimming shortened V by 3 bases and J by 0 bases, and 8 bases separated the two germline ends. The CDR3 nucleotides read TGTGCCAGCAGCCACCGGGACCACCAAGAGACCCAGTACTTC. It specifies CASSHRDHQETQYF.

The chain uses TRBV5-6 and TRBJ2-5; D tentatively reads TRBD1 or TRBD2 (6 bases each). The CDR3 is 14 residues long. Looked up from germline, CDR1 is SGHDT and CDR2 is YYEEEE. V lost 0 bases and J lost 11, with 17 bases in between. Written as DNA, the CDR3 is TGTGCCAGCAGCTTGGGGGGGGCCGGCGGAGCACAGTACTTC. This gives the protein CASSLGGAGGAQYF.